The entry that follows covers one T cell receptor (beta chain) sequence. This specimen comes from a study of early T cells in non-severe SARS-CoV-2 infection. TCRdb redid the calling of the 5' RACE reads with MiXCR, one entry per CDR3 protein. The repertoire holds about 49,000 distinct CDR3 sequences, around 6% seen once, with about 3% in the top ten. The CDR3 spans 14 residues. V dropped 6 bases and J dropped 2 bases, with 11 bases sitting between them. The clonotype comes from an adult who was a healthcare worker with PCR-confirmed SARS-CoV-2 infection or an uninfected control (not recorded which). The chain recombines TRBV12-3 or TRBV12-4 with TRBJ2-4, with D uncertain. Sample: whole blood, taken at baseline. The CDR3 DNA sequence: TGTGCCAGCAGGGCTGGTGGAACCAAAAACATTCAGTACTTC. The encoded protein is CASRAGGTKNIQYF.